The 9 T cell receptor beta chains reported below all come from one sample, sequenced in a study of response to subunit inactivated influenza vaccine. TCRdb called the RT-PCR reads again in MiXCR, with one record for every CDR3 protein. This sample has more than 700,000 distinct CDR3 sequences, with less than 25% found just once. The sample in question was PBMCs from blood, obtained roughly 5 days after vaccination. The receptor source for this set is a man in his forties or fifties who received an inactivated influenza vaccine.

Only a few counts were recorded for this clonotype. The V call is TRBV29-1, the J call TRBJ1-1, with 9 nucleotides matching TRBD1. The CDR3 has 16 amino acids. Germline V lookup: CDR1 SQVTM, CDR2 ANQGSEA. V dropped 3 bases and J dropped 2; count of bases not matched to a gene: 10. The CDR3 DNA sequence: TGCAGCGTTGAGGGACAGGGCCTCCGACTAAACACTGAAGCTTTCTTT. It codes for CSVEGQGLRLNTEAFF. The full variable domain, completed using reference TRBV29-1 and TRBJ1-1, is SAVISQKPSRDICQRGTSLTIQCQVDSQVTMMFWYRQQPGQSLTLIATANQGSEATYESGFVIDKFPISRPNLTFSTLTVSNMSPEDSSIYLCSVEGQGLRLNTEAFFGQGTRLTVV.

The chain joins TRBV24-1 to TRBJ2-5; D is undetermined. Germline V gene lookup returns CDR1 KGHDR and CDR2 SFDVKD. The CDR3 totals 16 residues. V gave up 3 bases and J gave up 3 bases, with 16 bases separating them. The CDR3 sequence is CATSDPRAARKETQYF. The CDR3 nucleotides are TGTGCCACCAGTGATCCCCGGGCCGCTCGAAAAGAGACCCAGTACTTC.

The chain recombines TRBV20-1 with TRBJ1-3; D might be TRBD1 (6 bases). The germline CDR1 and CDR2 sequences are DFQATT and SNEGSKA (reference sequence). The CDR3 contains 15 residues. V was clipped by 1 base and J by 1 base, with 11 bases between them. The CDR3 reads CSARVLQGSGNTIYF. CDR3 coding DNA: TGCAGTGCTAGAGTCCTACAGGGTTCTGGAAACACCATATATTTT.

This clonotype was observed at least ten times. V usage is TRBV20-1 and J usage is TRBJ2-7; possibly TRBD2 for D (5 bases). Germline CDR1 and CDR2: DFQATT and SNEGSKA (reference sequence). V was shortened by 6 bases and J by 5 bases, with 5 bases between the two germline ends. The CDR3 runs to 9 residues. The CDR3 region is CSAGDEQYF. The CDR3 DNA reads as TGCAGTGCGGGAGACGAGCAGTACTTC.

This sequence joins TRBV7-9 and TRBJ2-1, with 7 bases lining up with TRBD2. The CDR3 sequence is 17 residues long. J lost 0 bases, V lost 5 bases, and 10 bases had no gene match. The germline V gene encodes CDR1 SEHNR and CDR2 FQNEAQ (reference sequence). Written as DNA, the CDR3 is TGTGCCAGCAGCCGCTGGACTAGTTCACCCTCCTACAATGAGCAGTTCTTC. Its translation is CASSRWTSSPSYNEQFF.

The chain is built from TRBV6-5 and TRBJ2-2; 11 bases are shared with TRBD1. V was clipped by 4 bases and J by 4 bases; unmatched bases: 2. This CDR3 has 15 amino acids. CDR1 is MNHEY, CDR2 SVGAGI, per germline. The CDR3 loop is CASSFGQGATGELFF. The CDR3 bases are TGTGCCAGCAGTTTCGGACAGGGGGCCACCGGGGAGCTGTTTTTT.

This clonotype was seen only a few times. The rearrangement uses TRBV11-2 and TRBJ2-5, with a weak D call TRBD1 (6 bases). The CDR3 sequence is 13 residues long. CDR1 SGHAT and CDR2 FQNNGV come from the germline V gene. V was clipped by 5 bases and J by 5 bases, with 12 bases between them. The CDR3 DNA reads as TGTGCCAGCAGCAAACAGGGTTGGGAGACCCAGTACTTC. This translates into CASSKQGWETQYF.

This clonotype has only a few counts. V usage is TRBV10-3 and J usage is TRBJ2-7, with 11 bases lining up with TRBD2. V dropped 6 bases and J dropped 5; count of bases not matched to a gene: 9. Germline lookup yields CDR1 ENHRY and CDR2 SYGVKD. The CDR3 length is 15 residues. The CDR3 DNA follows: TGTGCCATCAGCAAAATTGTAGCGGGAGGGGACGAGCAGTACTTC. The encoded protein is CAISKIVAGGDEQYF.

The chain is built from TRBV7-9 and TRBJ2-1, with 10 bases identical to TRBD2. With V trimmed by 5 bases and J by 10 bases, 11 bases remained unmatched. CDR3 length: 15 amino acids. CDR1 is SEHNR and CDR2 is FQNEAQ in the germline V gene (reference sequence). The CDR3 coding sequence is TGTGCCAGCAGCGTCGCTAGCGGGAGACGAGGAGAGCAGTTCTTC. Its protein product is CASSVASGRRGEQFF. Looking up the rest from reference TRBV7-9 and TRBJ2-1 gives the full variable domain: DTGVSQNPRHKITKRGQNVTFRCDPISEHNRLYWYRQTLGQGPEFLTYFQNEAQLEKSRLLSDRFSAERPKGSFSTLEIQRTEQGDSAMYLCASSVASGRRGEQFFGPGTRLTVL.